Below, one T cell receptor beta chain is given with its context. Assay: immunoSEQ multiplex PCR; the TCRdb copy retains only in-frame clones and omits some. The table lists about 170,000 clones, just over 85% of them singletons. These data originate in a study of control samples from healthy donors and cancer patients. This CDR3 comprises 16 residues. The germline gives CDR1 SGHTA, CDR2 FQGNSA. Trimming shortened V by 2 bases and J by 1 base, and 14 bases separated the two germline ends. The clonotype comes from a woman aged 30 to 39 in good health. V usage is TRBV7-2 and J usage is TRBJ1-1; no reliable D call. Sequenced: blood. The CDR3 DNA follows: TGTGCCAGCAGCTTATTTTTGGGCCTACCGAACACTGAAGCTTTCTTT. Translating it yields CASSLFLGLPNTEAFF.